Below are 9 T cell receptor beta chains sequenced from a single sample in a study of cytotoxic CD8 clonotypes in ibrutinib-treated CLL. Clones were sequenced by immunoSEQ multiplex PCR, and TCRdb holds only the in-frame ones, with some missing. The data show about 160,000 clones, roughly 88% seen once. The sequenced sample was PBMCs, obtained at disease progression, from a patient treated with ibrutinib. These receptors came from a human donor with chronic lymphocytic leukemia.

In DNA, the CDR3 is TGTGCCAGCAGCCGCGGGCGACAGTATTTGGGCAATCAGCCCCAGCATTTT. Residues: CASSRGRQYLGNQPQHF. The gene calls are TRBV28 and TRBJ1-5; possibly TRBD1 for D (5 bases). CDR1 is MDHEN and CDR2 is SYDVKM in the germline V gene. The CDR3 loop spans 17 amino acids. V was trimmed by 6 bases and J by 2 bases, leaving 20 bases between them. Together with reference TRBV28 and TRBJ1-5, the CDR3 gives the full variable domain: DVKVTQSSRYLVKRTGEKVFLECVQDMDHENMFWYRQDPGLGLRLIYFSYDVKMKEKGDIPEGYSVSREKKERFSLILESASTNQTSMYLCASSRGRQYLGNQPQHFGDGTRLSIL.

V is TRBV27 and J is TRBJ1-5, with TRBD1 matching over 7 bases. CDR3 size: 18 residues. V was clipped by 6 bases and J by 2 bases; unmatched bases: 16. The germline CDR1 and CDR2 sequences are MNHEY and SMNVEV (reference sequence). This chain's CDR3 is CASSQTGAGGFGNQPQHF. The CDR3 DNA sequence: TGTGCCAGCAGCCAAACAGGGGCCGGCGGCTTCGGCAATCAGCCCCAGCATTTT.

This chain joins TRBV19 and TRBJ1-2; D remains ambiguous. From germline, CDR1 is LNHDA and CDR2 SQIVND (reference sequence). V gave up 1 base and J gave up 7 bases, with 7 bases separating them. CDR3 length: 12 amino acids. The CDR3 DNA reads TGTGCCAGTAGTATAGCCGAGGGTGGCTACACCTTC. It is translated as CASSIAEGGYTF.

The chain combines TRBV29-1 with TRBJ1-2; D gene unclear. The V and J ends lost 4 bases and 6 bases respectively, with 18 bases between them. This CDR3 is 14 amino acids long. Germline V gene sequence: CDR1 SQVTM, CDR2 ANQGSEA. The CDR3: CSVGTPQVRHGYTF. The DNA of the CDR3 is TGCAGCGTTGGCACCCCCCAGGTTCGTCATGGCTACACCTTC.

On this clone: This sample also contains other DNA sequences that code for the same CDR3. The chain joins TRBV4-1 to TRBJ2-3, with D uncertain. In germline, CDR1 is MGHRA, CDR2 YSYEKL. The CDR3 has 12 amino acids. Trimming removed 1 base at V and 4 bases at J, with 3 bases between. CDR3 coding DNA: TGCGCCAGCAGCCAAGTGGCAGATACGCAGTATTTT. It codes for CASSQVADTQYF.

V usage is TRBV30 and J usage is TRBJ1-5; tentative D call: TRBD1 (5 bases). Germline CDR1 is GTSNPN and CDR2 is SVGIG (reference sequence). This CDR3 has 14 residues. V was shortened by 3 bases and J by 3 bases, with 12 bases between the two germline ends. The CDR3 bases are TGTGCCTGGAGAGGTCGAGGGGTCAATCAGCCCCAGCATTTT. Its protein product is CAWRGRGVNQPQHF.

This rearrangement joins TRBV6-6 to TRBJ2-1; 10 bases agree with TRBD2. Looked up from germline, CDR1 is MNHNY and CDR2 is SVGAGI (reference sequence). This CDR3 comprises 16 residues. Unmatched junction bases numbered 5, after V lost 0 bases and J lost 6 bases. The CDR3 coding sequence is TGTGCCAGCAGTTACTCTTTAGCGGGAGGACCCAATGAGCAGTTCTTC. As protein: CASSYSLAGGPNEQFF.

Written as DNA, the CDR3 is TGTGCCAGCAGTTACTTGAGCGGCCAAGAGACCCAGTACTTC. It encodes CASSYLSGQETQYF. This sequence joins TRBV6-5 and TRBJ2-5; maybe TRBD2 (5 bases). Between the trimmed V and J ends, which lost 1 base and 1 base, there was a span of 7 bases. The germline V gene has CDR1 MNHEY and CDR2 SVGAGI. The CDR3 sequence is 14 residues long.

V is TRBV10-2 and J is TRBJ2-1; 9 bases are a match to TRBD2. The CDR3 covers 15 residues. Germline V gene sequence: CDR1 WSHSY, CDR2 SAAADI. With 0 bases clipped from V and 9 bases from J, the junction kept 6 bases outside the gene matches. As DNA, the CDR3 is TGCGCCAGCAGTGAGTCGATAGCGGGAGTTATTGAGCAGTTCTTC. Translation gives CASSESIAGVIEQFF.